The text below deals with one TCR beta chain. Per the germline V gene, CDR1 is SNHLY and CDR2 is FYNNEI. The V and J ends lost 10 bases and 9 bases respectively, with 7 bases between them. There are 9 residues in the CDR3. Profiling relied on immunoSEQ multiplex PCR, and the TCRdb table lists in-frame clones only, not all of them. Among some 160,000 clones listed, 80% to 85% were seen once. The sample originates from a study of blood T cell repertoires in COVID-19. Participant ages covered about 18 to 89 years across about two dozen US areas. Source material: PBMCs or T cells enriched from blood (not recorded which). The chain joins TRBV2 to TRBJ2-1; D is ambiguous. The sequence was collected from a woman aged 45-65 years who had recovered from COVID-19. CDR3 DNA sequence: TGTGCCACCACTCTTGAGCAGTTCTTC. This codes for CATTLEQFF.